The 17 T cell receptor beta chains below come from one sample, sequenced in a study of Graves' ophthalmopathy and Graves' hyperthyroidism. As the template, RNA transcripts were used to amplify TCR beta CDR3 regions. HTBI-primed RT-PCR formed the first round, and a multiplex PCR formed the second. Via MiXCR, TCRdb re-called the multiplex PCR reads, giving one row per CDR3 protein. The table has 900,000 to 1,200,000 distinct CDR3 sequences, less than 45% seen once. The sequencing sample was made of peripheral blood or thyroid tissue (not recorded which). These receptors were collected from an adult man with Graves' hyperthyroidism.

This clonotype was found many times. The rearrangement joins TRBV14 to TRBJ2-5; 14 bases match TRBD2. CDR3 length: 16 amino acids. Trimming at V came to 5 bases and at J to 6 bases, leaving 8 bases not matched to a gene. The germline V gene has CDR1 SGHDN and CDR2 FVKESK. CDR3 amino acids: CASSNRLAGGPKTQYF. In nucleotides, the CDR3 is TGTGCCAGCAGCAACCGACTAGCGGGAGGGCCCAAGACCCAGTACTTC.

The V gene is TRBV27, the J gene TRBJ2-5; D gene unclear. Germline V lookup: CDR1 MNHEY, CDR2 SMNVEV (reference sequence). CDR3 length: 16 residues. V lost 5 bases and J lost 1, with 17 bases in between. The CDR3 coding sequence is TGTGCCAGCAGTCCACACCGCCCGACGGGCCAAGAGACCCAGTACTTC. Protein sequence: CASSPHRPTGQETQYF.

CDR3 amino acids: CAIAIIAGGQETQYF. CDR3 coding DNA: TGTGCCATCGCGATTATAGCGGGGGGGCAAGAGACCCAGTACTTC. V is TRBV7-2 and J is TRBJ2-5; 11 positions match TRBD2. Germline assignment: CDR1 SGHTA and CDR2 FQGNSA. This CDR3 is built from 15 residues. Germline trimming cut 10 bases from V and 2 bases from J; bases unmatched to any gene: 9.

The chain carries TRBV25-1 and TRBJ1-1; D unclear. V was trimmed by 5 bases and J by 1 base, leaving 11 bases between them. The CDR3 has 14 residues. Germline CDR1 is MGHDK and CDR2 is SYGVNS. The CDR3 protein is CASSLLKGNTEAFF. The CDR3 DNA reads TGTGCCAGCAGTTTACTTAAGGGGAACACTGAAGCTTTCTTT.

This clonotype was seen at least ten times. This chain connects TRBV7-3 to TRBJ1-2, with no clear D. The germline V gene encodes CDR1 SGHTA and CDR2 FQGTGA. The CDR3 consists of 15 residues. V was clipped by 2 bases and J by 0 bases, with 10 bases between them. The CDR3 DNA reads TGTGCCAGCAGCTTAGCAGGCTCCACTAACTATGGCTACACCTTC. This encodes CASSLAGSTNYGYTF. Supplemented by reference TRBV7-3 and TRBJ1-2, the full variable domain reads GAGVSQTPSNKVTEKGKYVELRCDPISGHTALYWYRQSLGQGPEFLIYFQGTGAADDSGLPNDRFFAVRPEGSVSTLKIQRTERGDSAVYLCASSLAGSTNYGYTFGSGTRLTVV.

This clonotype was recorded at least ten times. The chain joins TRBV10-3 to TRBJ2-6; D is uncertain. The CDR3 runs to 16 residues. V dropped 4 bases and J dropped 2 bases, with 12 bases sitting between them. Germline CDR1 ENHRY, CDR2 SYGVKD. The CDR3 coding sequence is TGTGCCATCAGTGCGGATGACTTCGCTGGGGCCAACGTCCTGACTTTC. Its protein product is CAISADDFAGANVLTF.

The genes are TRBV20-1 and TRBJ1-5; perhaps TRBD1 as D (6 bases). The CDR3 runs to 14 residues. V dropped 5 bases and J dropped 1 base, with 12 bases sitting between them. The germline V gene has CDR1 DFQATT and CDR2 SNEGSKA (reference sequence). CDR3 sequence reads: CSAGDMLSNQPQHF. The CDR3 coding sequence is TGCAGTGCTGGGGACATGTTGAGCAATCAGCCCCAGCATTTT.

V and J are TRBV12-3 or TRBV12-4 and TRBJ2-2; 9 bases align to TRBD2. The V segment lost 8 bases and the J segment 5 bases; nucleotides outside the gene matches: 12. CDR3 size: 16 residues. The DNA for the CDR3 is TGTGCCAGCGGCTTAATAGCGGGGGCCAGAACCGGGGAGCTGTTTTTT. This encodes CASGLIAGARTGELFF.

This chain connects TRBV19 to TRBJ2-3; possibly TRBD1 or TRBD2 for D (5 bases each). The CDR3 spans 16 residues. Trimming shortened V by 5 bases and J by 0 bases, and 15 bases separated the two germline ends. Germline lookup yields CDR1 LNHDA and CDR2 SQIVND (reference sequence). The CDR3 loop reads CASSRWGSSSTDTQYF. The CDR3 DNA follows: TGTGCCAGTAGTCGGTGGGGGTCATCTAGCACAGATACGCAGTATTTT.

In its sample, this clonotype was seen once. Compared with germline, one end of the junction differs, possibly owing to a read error. The chain is built from TRBV7-8 and TRBJ1-5; 8 bases map to TRBD1. Germline V gene data show CDR1 as SGHVS and CDR2 as FQNEAQ. The CDR3 is made up of 17 amino acids. CDR3 in amino acids: CASSLVTPTGGNQPQHF. In DNA, the CDR3 is TGTGCCAGCAGTTTAGTTACCCCGACAGGGGGCAATCAGCCCCAGCATTTT.

This clonotype was detected many times. The chain carries TRBV20-1 and TRBJ2-5, with a weak D call TRBD2 (6 bases). V lost 1 base to trimming and J lost 5 bases, with 17 bases between them. This CDR3 region has 15 residues. Germline assignment: CDR1 DFQATT and CDR2 SNEGSKA (reference sequence). The CDR3 bases are TGCAGTGCTAGAGGACAGCGTGGGGGGTTGGAGACCCAGTACTTC. Translating gives CSARGQRGGLETQYF.

This clonotype was seen repeatedly, ten times or more. The rearrangement joins TRBV5-4 to TRBJ1-6; D may be TRBD1 (5 bases). Germline V gene lookup returns CDR1 SGHNT and CDR2 YYREEE (reference sequence). The CDR3 spans 14 residues. The germline V and J ends were trimmed by 5 bases and 9 bases, with 15 bases remaining between them. The CDR3 is CASRGGTIGSPLHF. The CDR3 coding sequence is TGTGCCAGCAGGGGGGGGACGATCGGTTCACCCCTCCACTTT.

This clonotype was recorded at least ten times. The gene calls are TRBV10-2 and TRBJ1-1; D is unresolved. V lost 0 bases and J lost 1, with 6 bases in between. The CDR3 loop spans 14 amino acids. Germline V gene data show CDR1 as WSHSY and CDR2 as SAAADI. This chain's CDR3 is CASSESAGNTEAFF. The CDR3, as DNA: TGCGCCAGCAGTGAGTCAGCGGGGAACACTGAAGCTTTCTTT.

A note on this clonotype: Given a much more abundant clone one base away, this may be a read error. The genes are TRBV5-1 and TRBJ2-7; D possibly uses TRBD1 or TRBD2 (5 bases each). The CDR3 covers 13 residues. The germline V and J ends were trimmed by 0 bases and 6 bases, with 10 bases remaining between them. The V gene's germline CDR1 is SGHRS and CDR2 YFSETQ. The CDR3 coding sequence is TGCGCCAGCAGCTTGGTCTTGGGACCCGAGCAGTACTTC. It translates to CASSLVLGPEQYF.

This clonotype was observed a single time. The rearrangement links TRBV12-3 or TRBV12-4 to TRBJ2-7; 8 bases agree with TRBD2. V was pared by 5 bases and J by 7 bases, with 10 bases of the junction left unmatched. CDR3 length: 14 residues. In nucleotides, the CDR3 is TGTGCCAGCAGTCCTCGGGAGGGGCGCGGGGAGCAGTACTTC. Its translation: CASSPREGRGEQYF.

V is TRBV19 and J is TRBJ2-6; the match to TRBD2 covers 13 bases. V was clipped by 4 bases and J by 4 bases; unmatched bases: 13. The CDR3 is 20 residues long. Germline CDR1 and CDR2: LNHDA and SQIVND (reference sequence). The CDR3 loop reads CASSKSPGLAGFNGANVLTF. The CDR3 nucleotides read TGTGCCAGTAGTAAGTCACCGGGACTAGCGGGATTTAACGGGGCCAACGTCCTGACTTTC.

This clonotype was seen repeatedly, ten times or more. The V call is TRBV10-3, the J call TRBJ1-1; no firm D call. Trimming stripped 6 bases from V and 1 base from J, with 6 bases between. The CDR3 consists of 12 residues. Germline CDR1 ENHRY, CDR2 SYGVKD. CDR3 bases: TGTGCCATCAGCTCACGGAACACTGAAGCTTTCTTT. The encoded protein is CAISSRNTEAFF.